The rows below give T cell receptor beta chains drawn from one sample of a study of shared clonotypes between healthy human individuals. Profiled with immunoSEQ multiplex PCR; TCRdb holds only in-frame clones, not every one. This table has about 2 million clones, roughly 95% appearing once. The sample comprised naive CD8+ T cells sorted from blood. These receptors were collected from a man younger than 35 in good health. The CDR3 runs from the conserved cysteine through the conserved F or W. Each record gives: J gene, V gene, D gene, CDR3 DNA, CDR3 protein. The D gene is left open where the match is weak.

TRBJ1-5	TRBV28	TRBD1	TGTGCCAGCAGACAGGGGGCGAGCAATCAGCCCCAGCATTTT	CASRQGASNQPQHF
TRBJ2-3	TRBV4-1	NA	TGCGCCAGCAGCCAATCGCGGCGCCTCACAGATACGCAGTATTTT	CASSQSRRLTDTQYF
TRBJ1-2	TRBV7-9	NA	TGTGCCAGCAGCCTAGGGACGCCGGGGGTGGATGGCTACACCTTC	CASSLGTPGVDGYTF
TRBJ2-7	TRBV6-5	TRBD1	TGTGCCAGCAGTTACGGGACAGGGTTGAGGGAGCAGTACTTC	CASSYGTGLREQYF
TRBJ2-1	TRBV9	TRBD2	TGTGCCAGCAGCGGTAGCGGGAGTGAGCAGTTCTTC	CASSGSGSEQFF
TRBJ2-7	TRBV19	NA	TGTGCCAGTAGCTACAGACAAGCAGACTACGAGCAGTACTTC	CASSYRQADYEQYF
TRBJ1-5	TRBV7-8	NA	TGTGCCAGCAGCTTAGAAGGTCGTCAGTCCTATAGCAATCAGCCCCAGCATTTT	CASSLEGRQSYSNQPQHF
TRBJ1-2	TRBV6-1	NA	TGTGCCAGCAGCGAGACGGAGGATGGCTACACCTTC	CASSETEDGYTF
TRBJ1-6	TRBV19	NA	TGTGCCAGTAGCCTCTGGAGCTCCTATAATTCACCCCTCCACTTT	CASSLWSSYNSPLHF
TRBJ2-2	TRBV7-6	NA	TGTGCCAGCAGCCCACTTAACAGCGTGCTAAACACCGGGGAGCTGTTTTTT	CASSPLNSVLNTGELFF
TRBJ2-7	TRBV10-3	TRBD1	TGTGCCATCAGACCGGACAGGGGATGGGACTACGAGCAGTACTTC	CAIRPDRGWDYEQYF
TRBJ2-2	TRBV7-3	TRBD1	TGTGCCAGCAGCCCACTAGGGACAGGGGGCAGTACCGGGGAGCTGTTTTTT	CASSPLGTGGSTGELFF
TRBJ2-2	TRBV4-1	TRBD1	TGCGCCAGCAGAACCACAGGGGGCAAGGGCGGGGAGCTGTTTTTT	CASRTTGGKGGELFF
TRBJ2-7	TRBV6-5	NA	TGTGCCAGCAGTTACTCGAATGGTGCCGTCTCCTACGAGCAGTACTTC	CASSYSNGAVSYEQYF
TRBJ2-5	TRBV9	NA	TGTGCCAGCAGCGTAGAGGCAGGGGCAGAGACCCAGTACTTC	CASSVEAGAETQYF
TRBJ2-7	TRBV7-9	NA	TGTGCCAGCAGCTCCCCGGGGGCCCCGCACGAGCAGTACTTC	CASSSPGAPHEQYF
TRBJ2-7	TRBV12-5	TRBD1	TGTGCTAGTGGCAACCCGGGACAGGGGGCCTCCTACGAGCAGTACTTC	CASGNPGQGASYEQYF
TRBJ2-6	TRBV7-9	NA	TGTGCCAGCAGCCCGACAGTTTACAACTCTGGGGCCAACGTCCTGACTTTC	CASSPTVYNSGANVLTF
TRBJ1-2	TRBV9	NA	TGTGCCAGCAGCGTAGCTAGTGAAGGAGGCATCTATGGCTACACCTTC	CASSVASEGGIYGYTF
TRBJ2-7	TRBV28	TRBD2	TGTGCCAGCAGTCCAGGGACTACGAGCTCCTACGAGCAGTACTTC	CASSPGTTSSYEQYF